Each of the 9 T cell receptor beta chains below was sequenced from the same sample in a study of beta chain features in type 1 diabetes. Sequencing targeted expressed TCRB transcripts, as all isolated RNA had been reverse transcribed. Method: immunoSEQ multiplex PCR; TCRdb's copy keeps in-frame clones and lacks some. The sample holds about 620,000 clones, about a sixth seen once. Sequenced input: naive CD4+ T cells from blood. The receptors were sampled from a man between 18 and 29 years old in good health.

This clone was observed a few times. CDR3 in DNA: TGTGCCAGCAGTGACTGGGACAGGGGGCGAGGGGTTGGAGGCTACACCTTC. As protein: CASSDWDRGRGVGGYTF. The chain combines TRBV6-4 with TRBJ1-2, with 12 nucleotides matching TRBD1. The V segment lost 1 base and the J segment 8 bases; nucleotides outside the gene matches: 11. CDR1 is MRHNA and CDR2 is SNTAGT in the germline V gene. The CDR3 spans 17 residues.

This clone has more than one count but fewer than ten. The chain combines TRBV9 with TRBJ2-3; D unresolved. The CDR3 is 16 amino acids. Germline V CDR1 and CDR2: SGDLS, YYNGEE. The V end was cut by 0 bases, the J end by 0 bases, with 11 bases between. As DNA, the CDR3 is TGTGCCAGCAGCGTAGAGGCGAACCCTAGCACAGATACGCAGTATTTT. Its translation is CASSVEANPSTDTQYF.

Note on this clone: The junction does not match germline at one end; this may be a read error. V gene TRBV10-3 combines with J gene TRBJ2-7; 7 bases align to TRBD1. The CDR3 is 13 residues long. Germline V gene sequence: CDR1 ENHRY, CDR2 SYGVKD. CDR3 bases: TGTGCCAGCAGTTACTCTGACAGGGCAGTAGGGTACTTC. It encodes CASSYSDRAVGYF.

This clone was detected a few times. The chain employs TRBV27 and TRBJ2-1; D unclear. Deletions cut 7 bases from V and 8 bases from J, with 15 bases between. Germline values: CDR1 MNHEY, CDR2 SMNVEV (reference sequence). This CDR3 has 13 residues. The CDR3 loop is CASKTPLVDEQFF. The CDR3 DNA is TGTGCCAGCAAGACCCCCTTGGTAGATGAGCAGTTCTTC.

V and J are TRBV7-6 and TRBJ1-6; D is unclear. The germline V and J ends were trimmed by 1 base and 10 bases, with 17 bases remaining between them. The germline V gene has CDR1 SGHVS and CDR2 FNYEAQ. The CDR3 is made up of 16 amino acids. This chain's CDR3 is CASSLVPGIERSPLHF. CDR3 nucleotide sequence: TGTGCCAGCAGCTTAGTCCCCGGGATCGAAAGGTCACCCCTCCACTTT.

This clone was counted only a few times. V and J are TRBV5-4 and TRBJ1-1; D is unresolved. The CDR3 runs to 12 residues. The V gene's germline CDR1 is SGHNT and CDR2 YYREEE (reference sequence). Trimming stripped 0 bases from V and 6 bases from J, with 6 bases between. The CDR3 region has the DNA TGTGCCAGCAGCTTGGGTCGGGCTGAAGCTTTCTTT. This sequence encodes CASSLGRAEAFF. The full variable domain, rest sourced from reference TRBV5-4 and TRBJ1-1, is ETGVTQSPTHLIKTRGQQVTLRCSSQSGHNTVSWYQQALGQGPQFIFQYYREEENGRGNFPPRFSGLQFPNYSSELNVNALELDDSALYLCASSLGRAEAFFGQGTRLTVV.

The rearrangement joins TRBV7-9 to TRBJ1-5; a possible D gene is TRBD1 (6 bases). This CDR3 contains 14 residues. The germline gives CDR1 SEHNR, CDR2 FQNEAQ (reference sequence). Trimming pared 4 bases from V and 1 base from J, leaving 8 bases between. For the CDR3, the DNA is TGTGCCAGCAGCTCCGACAGGAGCAATCAGCCCCAGCATTTT. The encoded protein is CASSSDRSNQPQHF.

The genes are TRBV6-6 and TRBJ1-5; possible D gene TRBD1, 6 bases. Trimming took 6 bases from V and 3 from J, leaving 15 bases between them. The CDR3 extends over 15 amino acids. CDR1 and CDR2 from the germline V gene are MNHNY and SVGAGI (reference sequence). CDR3 amino acids: CASSSGGRDNQPQHF. CDR3 nucleotide sequence: TGTGCCAGCAGCTCTGGGGGGCGCGACAATCAGCCCCAGCATTTT.

A few counts support this clone. This sequence joins TRBV7-2 and TRBJ2-2, with 14 bases fitting TRBD2. Germline CDR1 is SGHTA and CDR2 is FQGNSA. V trimming: 5 bases; J trimming: 4 bases; junction bases outside the gene matches: 3. This CDR3 has 16 amino acids. The CDR3 is CASSPTSGRATGELFF. In nucleotides, the CDR3 is TGTGCCAGCAGCCCGACTAGCGGGAGGGCCACCGGGGAGCTGTTTTTT.